This TCR beta chain came from a study of T cell repertoires in cytomegalovirus infection. Study details: HLA-B-restricted CMV epitopes that are well studied, plus recently identified HLA-C-restricted ones, were used by the study. Through public TCR beta signatures, both CMV infection and matching HLA type were indicated. Study-wide findings and caveats: Summed frequency of shared TCR beta families picked out CMV carriers who also had the relevant HLA.

TCRdb reprocessed the reads via MiXCR and lists one record per CDR3 protein. The sample holds about 770,000 distinct CDR3 sequences, almost 30% seen once. This clonotype was observed a handful of times. Antigen specificity is unknown. CDR1 is WNHNN and CDR2 is SYGVQD in the germline V gene (reference sequence). The CDR3 is 14 residues long. V lost 0 bases, J lost 3 bases, and 8 bases lay in between. This chain connects TRBV10-1 to TRBJ2-5; D is ambiguous. The material sequenced was cultured CD8+ T cells from PBMCs, taken from culture after CMV antigen stimulation. The TCR was taken from a human donor in good health (CMV status not recorded). Some clones in this sample may be carry-over from other donors' samples. CDR3 nucleotide sequence: TGCGCCAGCAGTGAGTCAGGGCTGGAAGAGACCCAGTACTTC. This translates into CASSESGLEETQYF.